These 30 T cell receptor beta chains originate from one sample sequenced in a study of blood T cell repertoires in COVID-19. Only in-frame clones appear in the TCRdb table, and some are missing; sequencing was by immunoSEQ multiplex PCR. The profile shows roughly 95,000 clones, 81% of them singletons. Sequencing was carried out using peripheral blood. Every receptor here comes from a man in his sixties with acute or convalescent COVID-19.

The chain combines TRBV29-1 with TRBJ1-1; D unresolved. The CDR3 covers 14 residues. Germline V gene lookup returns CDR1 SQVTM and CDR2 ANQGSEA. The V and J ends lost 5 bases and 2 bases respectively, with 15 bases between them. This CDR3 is CSVWGGRGNTEAFF. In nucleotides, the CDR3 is TGCAGCGTTTGGGGTGGACGGGGTAACACTGAAGCTTTCTTT.

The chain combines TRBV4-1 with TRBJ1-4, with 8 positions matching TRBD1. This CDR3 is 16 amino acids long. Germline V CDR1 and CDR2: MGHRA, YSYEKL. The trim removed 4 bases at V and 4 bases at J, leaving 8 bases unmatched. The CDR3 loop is CASSRATGQVNEKLFF. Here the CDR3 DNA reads TGCGCCAGCAGCCGCGCCACGGGACAGGTTAATGAAAAACTGTTTTTT.

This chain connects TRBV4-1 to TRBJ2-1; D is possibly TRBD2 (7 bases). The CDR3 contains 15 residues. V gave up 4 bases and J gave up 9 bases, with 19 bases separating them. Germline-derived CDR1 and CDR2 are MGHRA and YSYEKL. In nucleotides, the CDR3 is TGCGCCAGCAGCCCCCATTTCGGGGGGCCAGGTGAGCAGTTCTTC. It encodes CASSPHFGGPGEQFF.

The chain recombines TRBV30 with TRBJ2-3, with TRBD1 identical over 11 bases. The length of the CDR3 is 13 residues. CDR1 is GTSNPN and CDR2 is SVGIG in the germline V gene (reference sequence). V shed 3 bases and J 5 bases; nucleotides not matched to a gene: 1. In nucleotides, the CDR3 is TGTGCCTGGAGGGGGACAGGGGGAGATACGCAGTATTTT. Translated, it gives CAWRGTGGDTQYF.

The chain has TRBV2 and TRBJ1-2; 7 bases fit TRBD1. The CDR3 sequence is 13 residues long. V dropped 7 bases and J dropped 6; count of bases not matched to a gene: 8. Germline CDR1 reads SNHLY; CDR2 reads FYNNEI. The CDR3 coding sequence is TGTGCCAGCACCCGAGGTCAGGGGGATGGCTACACCTTC. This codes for CASTRGQGDGYTF.

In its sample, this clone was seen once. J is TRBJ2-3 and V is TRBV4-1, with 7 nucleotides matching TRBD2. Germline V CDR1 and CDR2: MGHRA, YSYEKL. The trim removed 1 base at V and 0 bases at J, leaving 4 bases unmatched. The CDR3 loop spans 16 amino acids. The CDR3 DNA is TGCGCCAGCAGCCAAGGTAGCGGGCCTAGCACAGATACGCAGTATTTT. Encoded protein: CASSQGSGPSTDTQYF.

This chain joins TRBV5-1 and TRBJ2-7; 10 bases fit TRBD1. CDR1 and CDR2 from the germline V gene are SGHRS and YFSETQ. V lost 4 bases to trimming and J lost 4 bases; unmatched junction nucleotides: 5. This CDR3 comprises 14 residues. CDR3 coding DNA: TGCGCCAGCAGCCCCCCGGGACAGGGGTACGAGCAGTACTTC. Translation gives CASSPPGQGYEQYF.

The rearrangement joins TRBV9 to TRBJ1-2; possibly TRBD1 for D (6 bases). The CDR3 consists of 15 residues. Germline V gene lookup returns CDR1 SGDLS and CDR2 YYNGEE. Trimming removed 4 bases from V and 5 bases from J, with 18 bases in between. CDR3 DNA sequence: TGTGCCAGCAGCTCCTCACCGGGACACAATTATGGCTACACCTTC. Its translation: CASSSSPGHNYGYTF.

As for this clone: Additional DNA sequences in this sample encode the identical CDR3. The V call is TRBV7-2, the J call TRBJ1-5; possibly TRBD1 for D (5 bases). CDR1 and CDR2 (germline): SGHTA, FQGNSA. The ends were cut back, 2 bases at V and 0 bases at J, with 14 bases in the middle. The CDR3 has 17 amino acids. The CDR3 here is CASSLYSQGNSNQPQHF. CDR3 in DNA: TGTGCCAGCAGCTTATACTCCCAGGGAAATAGCAATCAGCCCCAGCATTTT.

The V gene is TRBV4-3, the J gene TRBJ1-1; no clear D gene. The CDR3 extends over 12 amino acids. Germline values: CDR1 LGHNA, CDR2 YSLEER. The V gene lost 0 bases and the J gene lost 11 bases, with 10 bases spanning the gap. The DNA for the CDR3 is TGCGCCAGCAGCCAAGAAAAAGAGGATGCTTTCTTT. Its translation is CASSQEKEDAFF.

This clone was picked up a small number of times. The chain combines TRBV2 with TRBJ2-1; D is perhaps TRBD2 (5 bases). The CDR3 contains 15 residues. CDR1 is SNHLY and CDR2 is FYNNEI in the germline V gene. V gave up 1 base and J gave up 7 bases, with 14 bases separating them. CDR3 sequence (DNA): TGTGCCAGCAGTGAAGGGGCAAGGGAGTTGAATGAGCAGTTCTTC. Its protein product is CASSEGARELNEQFF.

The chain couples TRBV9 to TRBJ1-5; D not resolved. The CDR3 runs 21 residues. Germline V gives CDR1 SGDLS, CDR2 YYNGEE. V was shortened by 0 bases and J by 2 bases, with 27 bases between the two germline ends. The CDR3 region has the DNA TGTGCCAGCAGCGTAGAAAGGTGTCGGCAGGAGGCTAAGCCCCGCAATCAGCCCCAGCATTTT. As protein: CASSVERCRQEAKPRNQPQHF.

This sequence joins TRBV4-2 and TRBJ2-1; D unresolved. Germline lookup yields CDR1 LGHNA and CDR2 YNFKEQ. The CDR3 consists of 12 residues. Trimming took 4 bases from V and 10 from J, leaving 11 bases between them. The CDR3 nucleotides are TGTGCCAGCAGCCGTATGAACGGGGAGCAGTTCTTC. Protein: CASSRMNGEQFF.

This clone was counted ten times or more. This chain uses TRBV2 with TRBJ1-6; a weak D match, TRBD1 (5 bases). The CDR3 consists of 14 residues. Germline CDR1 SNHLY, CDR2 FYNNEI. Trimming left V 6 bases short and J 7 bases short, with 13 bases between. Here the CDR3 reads CASRIRVLNSPLHF. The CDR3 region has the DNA TGTGCCAGCAGGATCAGGGTCTTGAATTCACCCCTCCACTTT.

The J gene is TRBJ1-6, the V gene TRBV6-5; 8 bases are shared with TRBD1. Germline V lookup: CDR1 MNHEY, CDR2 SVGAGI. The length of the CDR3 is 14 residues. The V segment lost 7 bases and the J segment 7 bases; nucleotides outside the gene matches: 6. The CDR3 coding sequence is TGTGCCAGCACTGCAGGGGGCGAAAATTCACCCCTCCACTTT. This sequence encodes CASTAGGENSPLHF.

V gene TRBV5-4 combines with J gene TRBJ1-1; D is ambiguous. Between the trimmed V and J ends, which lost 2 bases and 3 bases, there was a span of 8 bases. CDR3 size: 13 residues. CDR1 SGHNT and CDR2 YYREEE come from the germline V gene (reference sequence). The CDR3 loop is CASSFGSDTEAFF. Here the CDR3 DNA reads TGTGCCAGCAGCTTTGGCAGCGACACTGAAGCTTTCTTT.

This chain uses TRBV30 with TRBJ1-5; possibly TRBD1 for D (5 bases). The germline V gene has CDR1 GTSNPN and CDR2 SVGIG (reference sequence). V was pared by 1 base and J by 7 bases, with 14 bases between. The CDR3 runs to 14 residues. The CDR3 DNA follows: TGTGCCTGGAGTGAGGGGTCAGCCCTCCAGCCCCAGCATTTT. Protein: CAWSEGSALQPQHF.

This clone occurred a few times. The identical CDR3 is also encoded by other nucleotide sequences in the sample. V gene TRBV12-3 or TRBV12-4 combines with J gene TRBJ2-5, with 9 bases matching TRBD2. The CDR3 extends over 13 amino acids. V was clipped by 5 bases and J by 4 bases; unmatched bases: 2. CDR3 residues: CASSARGGETQYF. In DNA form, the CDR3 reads TGTGCCAGCAGTGCGCGGGGGGGAGAGACCCAGTACTTC.

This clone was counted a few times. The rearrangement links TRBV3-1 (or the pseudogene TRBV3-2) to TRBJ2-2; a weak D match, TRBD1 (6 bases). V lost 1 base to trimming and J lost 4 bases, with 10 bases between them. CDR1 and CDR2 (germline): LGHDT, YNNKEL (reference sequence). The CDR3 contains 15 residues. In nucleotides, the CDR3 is TGTGCCAGCAGCCAAGCCCGGACAGTCACCGGGGAGCTGTTTTTT. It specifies CASSQARTVTGELFF.

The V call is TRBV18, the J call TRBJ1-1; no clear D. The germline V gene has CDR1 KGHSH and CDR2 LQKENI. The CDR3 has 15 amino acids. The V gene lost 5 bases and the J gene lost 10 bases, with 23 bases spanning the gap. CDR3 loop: CASSTGSTAGQRAFF. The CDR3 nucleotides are TGTGCCAGCTCAACGGGGAGCACCGCGGGCCAAAGAGCTTTCTTT.

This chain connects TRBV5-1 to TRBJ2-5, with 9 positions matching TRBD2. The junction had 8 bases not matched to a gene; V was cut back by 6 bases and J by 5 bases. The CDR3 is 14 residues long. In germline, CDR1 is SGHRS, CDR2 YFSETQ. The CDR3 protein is CASTAGGRRETQYF. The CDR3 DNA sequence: TGCGCCAGCACTGCGGGGGGGCGAAGGGAGACCCAGTACTTC.

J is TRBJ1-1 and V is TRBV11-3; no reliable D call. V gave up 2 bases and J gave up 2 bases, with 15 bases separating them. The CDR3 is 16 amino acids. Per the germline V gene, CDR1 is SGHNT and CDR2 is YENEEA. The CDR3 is CASSLWPIELNTEAFF. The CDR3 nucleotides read TGTGCCAGCAGCTTATGGCCAATTGAACTAAACACTGAAGCTTTCTTT.

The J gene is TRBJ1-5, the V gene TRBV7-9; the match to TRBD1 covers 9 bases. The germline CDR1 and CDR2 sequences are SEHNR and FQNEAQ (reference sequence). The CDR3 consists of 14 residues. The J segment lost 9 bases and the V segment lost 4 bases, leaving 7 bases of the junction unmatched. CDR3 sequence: CASSSGQGIGPQHF. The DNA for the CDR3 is TGTGCCAGCAGCTCCGGACAGGGGATAGGGCCCCAGCATTTT.

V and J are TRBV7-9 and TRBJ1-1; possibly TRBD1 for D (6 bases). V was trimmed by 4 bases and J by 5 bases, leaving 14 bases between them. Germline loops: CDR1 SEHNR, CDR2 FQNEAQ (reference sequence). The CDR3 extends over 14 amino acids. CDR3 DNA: TGTGCCAGCAGCTCCCGGACAGCGTCAACTGAAGCTTTCTTT. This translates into CASSSRTASTEAFF.

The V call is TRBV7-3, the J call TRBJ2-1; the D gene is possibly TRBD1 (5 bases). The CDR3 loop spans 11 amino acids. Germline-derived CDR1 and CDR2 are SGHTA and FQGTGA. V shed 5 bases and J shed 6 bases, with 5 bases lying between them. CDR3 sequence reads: CASSQGNEQFF. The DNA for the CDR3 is TGTGCCAGCAGCCAGGGCAATGAGCAGTTCTTC.

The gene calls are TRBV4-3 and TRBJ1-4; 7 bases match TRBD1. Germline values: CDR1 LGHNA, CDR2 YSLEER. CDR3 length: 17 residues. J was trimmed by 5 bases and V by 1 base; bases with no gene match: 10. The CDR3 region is CASSQGITGASNEKLFF. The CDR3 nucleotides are TGCGCCAGCAGCCAAGGTATAACAGGGGCTAGCAATGAAAAACTGTTTTTT.

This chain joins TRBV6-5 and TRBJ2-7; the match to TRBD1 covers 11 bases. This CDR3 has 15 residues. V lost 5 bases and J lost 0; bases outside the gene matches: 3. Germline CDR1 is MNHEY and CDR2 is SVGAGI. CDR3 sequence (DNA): TGTGCCAGCAGTCAGGGGACAGGGGGCTCCTACGAGCAGTACGTC. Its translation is CASSQGTGGSYEQYV.

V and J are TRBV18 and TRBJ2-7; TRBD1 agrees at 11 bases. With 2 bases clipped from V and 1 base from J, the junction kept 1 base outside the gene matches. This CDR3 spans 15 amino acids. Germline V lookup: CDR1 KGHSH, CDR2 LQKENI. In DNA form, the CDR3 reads TGTGCCAGCTCACCAGGGACAGGGGGGTCCTACGAGCAGTACTTC. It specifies CASSPGTGGSYEQYF.

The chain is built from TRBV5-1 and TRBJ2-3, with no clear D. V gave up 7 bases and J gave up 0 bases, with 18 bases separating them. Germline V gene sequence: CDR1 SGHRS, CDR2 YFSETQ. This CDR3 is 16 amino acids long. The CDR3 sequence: CASSRDISSSTDTQYF. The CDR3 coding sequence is TGCGCCAGCTCCCGAGATATATCTTCTAGCACAGATACGCAGTATTTT.

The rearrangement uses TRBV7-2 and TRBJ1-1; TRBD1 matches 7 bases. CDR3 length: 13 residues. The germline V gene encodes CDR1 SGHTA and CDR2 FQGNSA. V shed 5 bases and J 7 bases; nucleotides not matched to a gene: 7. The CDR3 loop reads CASSVMRQGEAFF. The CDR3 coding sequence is TGTGCCAGCAGCGTTATGAGACAGGGTGAAGCTTTCTTT.